This T cell receptor beta chain was sequenced in a study of CD8 T cells in Susac syndrome. Study observations and caveats: In Susac syndrome, CD8+ expansion was highest in TEMRA and active disease.

After extraction with the RNeasy kit, about 0.45 to 1 ug of the RNA was reverse transcribed using random hexamers. Each CDR3 protein is one row after TCRdb ran MiXCR on the immunoSEQ multiplex PCR reads. This table has 120,000 or so distinct CDR3 sequences, roughly 94% appearing once. Of note for this clonotype: The antigen is undetermined.

The CDR3 totals 15 residues. Germline-derived CDR1 and CDR2 are SGHDT and YYEEEE. The trim removed 2 bases at V and 3 bases at J, leaving 8 bases unmatched. The chain couples TRBV5-6 to TRBJ2-7, with TRBD1 matching over 7 bases. The TCR was taken from a human donor with Susac syndrome. Sequenced material: CD8+ T cells from PBMCs. As DNA, the CDR3 is TGTGCCAGCAGCTTTTCGGGGACAGAACGCTACGAGCAGTACTTC. Translation gives CASSFSGTERYEQYF.